This TCR beta chain was identified in a study of blood T cells in healthy people across ages. This clonotype was recorded a few times. Through a sample-barcoded 5' primer and a J-beta primer mix, a second PCR was run for roughly 6 to 12 cycles. TCRdb analysed the 5' RACE reads with MiXCR anew, one entry per CDR3 protein. The sample yields over 600,000 distinct CDR3 sequences, roughly 41% seen once. The sample consisted of blood. This TCR derives from a man older than 75 in good health.

In DNA form, the CDR3 reads TGTGCCAGCGGTATCACTCAACCAGGGGTCTATGGCTACACCTTC. It encodes CASGITQPGVYGYTF. The chain joins TRBV28 to TRBJ1-2; D may be TRBD1 (6 bases). Germline V gives CDR1 MDHEN, CDR2 SYDVKM. With 8 bases removed from V and 4 bases from J, the gap between germline ends came to 20 bases. This CDR3 comprises 15 residues.